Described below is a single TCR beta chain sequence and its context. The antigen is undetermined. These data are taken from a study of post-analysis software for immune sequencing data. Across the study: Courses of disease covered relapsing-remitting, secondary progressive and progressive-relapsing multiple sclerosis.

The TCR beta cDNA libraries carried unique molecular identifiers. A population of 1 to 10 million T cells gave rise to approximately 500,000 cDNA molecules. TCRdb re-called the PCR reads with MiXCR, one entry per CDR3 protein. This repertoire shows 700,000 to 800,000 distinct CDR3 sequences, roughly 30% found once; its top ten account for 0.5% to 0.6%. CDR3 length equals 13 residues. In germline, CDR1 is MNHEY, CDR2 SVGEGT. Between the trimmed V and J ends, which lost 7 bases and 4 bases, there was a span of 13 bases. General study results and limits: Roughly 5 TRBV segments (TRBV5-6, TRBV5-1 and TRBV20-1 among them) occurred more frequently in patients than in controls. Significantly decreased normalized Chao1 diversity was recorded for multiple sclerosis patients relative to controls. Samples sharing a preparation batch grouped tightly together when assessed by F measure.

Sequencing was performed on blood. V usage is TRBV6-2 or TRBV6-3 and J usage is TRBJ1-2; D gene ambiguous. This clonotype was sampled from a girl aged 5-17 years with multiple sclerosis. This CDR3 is CASTLGNFYGYTF. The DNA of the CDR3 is TGTGCCAGCACCCTGGGGAACTTCTATGGCTACACCTTC.